The source of this T cell receptor (beta chain) is a study of CD8 T cells in Susac syndrome. The multiple sclerosis controls consisted of treatment-naive patients with relapsing-remitting disease, either stable or active. CD8+ and CD4+ T cells were negatively isolated; TEMRA cells were FACS-enriched. RNA amounts of roughly 0.5 to 1 ug underwent reverse transcription with random hexamers. The method of amplification for TCR beta CDR3 was immunoSEQ multiplex PCR, covering 54 Vbeta and 13 Jbeta. MiXCR, applied by TCRdb to the immunoSEQ multiplex PCR reads, yields one record per CDR3 protein. The table has about 300,000 distinct CDR3 sequences, roughly 81% seen once. The J segment lost 5 bases and the V segment lost 3 bases, leaving 10 bases of the junction unmatched. The CDR3 covers 16 residues. Germline assignment: CDR1 SGHRS and CDR2 YFSETQ.

V is TRBV5-1 and J is TRBJ2-1; 8 bases are a match to TRBD2. Material for sequencing was CD8+ T cells from PBMCs. This sequence was found in a human donor with multiple sclerosis. For the CDR3, the DNA is TGCGCCAGCAGCTGGGGACGTGGACTAGCAGACAATGAGCAGTTCTTC. This encodes CASSWGRGLADNEQFF.